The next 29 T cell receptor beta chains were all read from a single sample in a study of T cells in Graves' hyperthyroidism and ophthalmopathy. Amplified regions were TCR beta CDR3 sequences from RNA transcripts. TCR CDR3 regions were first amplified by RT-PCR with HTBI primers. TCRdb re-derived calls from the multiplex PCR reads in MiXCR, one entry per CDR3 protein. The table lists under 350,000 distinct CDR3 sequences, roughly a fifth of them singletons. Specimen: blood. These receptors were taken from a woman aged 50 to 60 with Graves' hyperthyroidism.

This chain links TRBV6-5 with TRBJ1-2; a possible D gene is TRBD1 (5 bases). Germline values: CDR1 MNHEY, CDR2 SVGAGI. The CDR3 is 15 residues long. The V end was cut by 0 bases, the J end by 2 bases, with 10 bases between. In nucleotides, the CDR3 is TGTGCCAGCAGTTACTCAGTGACAGCCAACTATGGCTACACCTTC. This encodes CASSYSVTANYGYTF.

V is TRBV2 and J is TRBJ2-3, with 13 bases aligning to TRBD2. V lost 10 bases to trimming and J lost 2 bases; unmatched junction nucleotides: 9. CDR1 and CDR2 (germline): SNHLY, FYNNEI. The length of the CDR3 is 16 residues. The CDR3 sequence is CATHRTSGGYTDTQYF. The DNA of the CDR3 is TGTGCCACACATCGGACTAGCGGGGGCTACACAGATACGCAGTATTTT.

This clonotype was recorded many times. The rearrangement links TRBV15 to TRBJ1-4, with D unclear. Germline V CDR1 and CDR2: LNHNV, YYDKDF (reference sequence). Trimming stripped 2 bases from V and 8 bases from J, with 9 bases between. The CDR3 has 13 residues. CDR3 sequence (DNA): TGTGCCACCAGCAGAATAATACAGGAAAAACTGTTTTTT. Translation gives CATSRIIQEKLFF.

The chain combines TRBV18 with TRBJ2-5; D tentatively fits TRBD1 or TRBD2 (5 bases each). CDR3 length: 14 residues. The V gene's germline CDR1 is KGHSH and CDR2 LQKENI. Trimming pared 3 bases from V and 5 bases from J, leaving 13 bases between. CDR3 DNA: TGTGCCAGCTCACCTGGGACGGGGTTTGAGACCCAGTACTTC. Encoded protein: CASSPGTGFETQYF.

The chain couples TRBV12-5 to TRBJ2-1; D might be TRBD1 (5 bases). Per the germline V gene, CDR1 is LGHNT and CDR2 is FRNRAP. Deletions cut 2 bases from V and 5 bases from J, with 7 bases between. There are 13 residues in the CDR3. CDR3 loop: CASGLIRDNEQFF. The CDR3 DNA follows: TGTGCTAGTGGTTTGATCAGGGACAATGAGCAGTTCTTC.

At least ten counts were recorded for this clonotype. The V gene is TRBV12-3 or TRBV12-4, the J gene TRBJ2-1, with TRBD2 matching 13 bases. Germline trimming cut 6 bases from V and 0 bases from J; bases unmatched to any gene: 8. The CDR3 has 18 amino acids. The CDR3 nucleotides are TGTGCCAGCAGCCGGGGACTAGCGGGGTGGAGCTCCTACAATGAGCAGTTCTTC. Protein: CASSRGLAGWSSYNEQFF.

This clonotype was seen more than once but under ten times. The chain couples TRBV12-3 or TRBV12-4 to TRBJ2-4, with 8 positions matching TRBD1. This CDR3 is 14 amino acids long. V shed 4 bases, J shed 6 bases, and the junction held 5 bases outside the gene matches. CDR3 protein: CASSSRTGRNIQYF. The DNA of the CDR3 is TGTGCCAGCAGTTCGAGGACAGGGAGAAACATTCAGTACTTC.

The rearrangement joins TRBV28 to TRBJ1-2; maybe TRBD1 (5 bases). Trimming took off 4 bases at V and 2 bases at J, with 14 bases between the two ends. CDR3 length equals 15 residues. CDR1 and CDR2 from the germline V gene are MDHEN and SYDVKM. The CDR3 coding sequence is TGTGCCAGCAGTTCGGGGGGGACGGCGAACTATGGCTACACCTTC. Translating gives CASSSGGTANYGYTF.

CDR3 bases: TGTGCTAGTGGTAACCCCCCCAGGGAGCCGAACACCGGGGAGCTGTTTTTT. Translated: CASGNPPREPNTGELFF. The rearrangement uses TRBV12-5 and TRBJ2-2; D may be TRBD1 or TRBD2 (5 bases each). Looked up from germline, CDR1 is LGHNT and CDR2 is FRNRAP. V was pared by 5 bases and J by 0 bases, with 16 bases between. The CDR3 has 17 amino acids. Together with reference TRBV12-5 and TRBJ2-2, the CDR3 gives the full variable domain: DARVTQTPRHKVTEMGQEVTMRCQPILGHNTVFWYRQTMMQGLELLAYFRNRAPLDDSGMPKDRFSAEMPDATLATLKIQPSEPRDSAVYFCASGNPPREPNTGELFFGEGSRLTVL.

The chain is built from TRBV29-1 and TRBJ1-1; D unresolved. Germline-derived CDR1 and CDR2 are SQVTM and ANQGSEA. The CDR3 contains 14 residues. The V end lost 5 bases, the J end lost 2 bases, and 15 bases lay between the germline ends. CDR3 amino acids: CSVLFPSRNTEAFF. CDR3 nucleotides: TGCAGCGTTCTGTTTCCCAGCCGCAACACTGAAGCTTTCTTT. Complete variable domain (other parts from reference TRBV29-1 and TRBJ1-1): SAVISQKPSRDICQRGTSLTIQCQVDSQVTMMFWYRQQPGQSLTLIATANQGSEATYESGFVIDKFPISRPNLTFSTLTVSNMSPEDSSIYLCSVLFPSRNTEAFFGQGTRLTVV.

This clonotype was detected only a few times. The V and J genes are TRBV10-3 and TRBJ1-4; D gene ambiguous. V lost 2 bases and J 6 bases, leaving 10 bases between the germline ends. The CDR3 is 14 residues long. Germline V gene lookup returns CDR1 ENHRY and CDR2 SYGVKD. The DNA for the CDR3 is TGTGCCATCAGTGAGGCGAGTGGGGATGAAAAACTGTTTTTT. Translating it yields CAISEASGDEKLFF.

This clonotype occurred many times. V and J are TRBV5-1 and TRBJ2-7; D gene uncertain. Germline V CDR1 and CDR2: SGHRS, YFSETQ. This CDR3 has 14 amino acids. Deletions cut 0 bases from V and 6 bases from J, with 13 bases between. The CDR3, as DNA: TGCGCCAGCAGCTTGGCAGGACCCTCGGGCGAGCAGTACTTC. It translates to CASSLAGPSGEQYF.

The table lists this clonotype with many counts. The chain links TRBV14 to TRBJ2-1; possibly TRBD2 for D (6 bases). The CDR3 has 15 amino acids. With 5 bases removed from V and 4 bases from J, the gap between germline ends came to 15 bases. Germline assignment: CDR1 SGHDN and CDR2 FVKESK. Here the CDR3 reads CASSFGTPIYNEQFF. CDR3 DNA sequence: TGTGCCAGCAGCTTCGGGACTCCGATTTACAATGAGCAGTTCTTC.

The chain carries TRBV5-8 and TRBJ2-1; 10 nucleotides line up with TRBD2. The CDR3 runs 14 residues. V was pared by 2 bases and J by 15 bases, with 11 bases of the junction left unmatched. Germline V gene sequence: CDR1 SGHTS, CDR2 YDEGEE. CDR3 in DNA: TGTGCCAGCAGCTTCCTACTAGCGGGACTCGAGAGGTTCTTC. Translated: CASSFLLAGLERFF.

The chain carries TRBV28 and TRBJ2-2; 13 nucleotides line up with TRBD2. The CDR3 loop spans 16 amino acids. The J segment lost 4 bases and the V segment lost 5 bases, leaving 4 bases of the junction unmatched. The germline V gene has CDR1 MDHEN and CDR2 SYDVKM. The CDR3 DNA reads TGTGCCAGCAGTAGACTAGCGGGAGGTAGCACCGGGGAGCTGTTTTTT. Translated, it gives CASSRLAGGSTGELFF. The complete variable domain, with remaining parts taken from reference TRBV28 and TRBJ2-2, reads DVKVTQSSRYLVKRTGEKVFLECVQDMDHENMFWYRQDPGLGLRLIYFSYDVKMKEKGDIPEGYSVSREKKERFSLILESASTNQTSMYLCASSRLAGGSTGELFFGEGSRLTVL.

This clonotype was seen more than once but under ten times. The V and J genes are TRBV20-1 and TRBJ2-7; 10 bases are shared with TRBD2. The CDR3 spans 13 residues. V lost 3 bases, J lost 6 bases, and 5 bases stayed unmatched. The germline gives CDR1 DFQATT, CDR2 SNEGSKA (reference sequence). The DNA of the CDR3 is TGCAGTGCTAGGGGACTAGCGAAATCCGAGCAGTACTTC. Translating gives CSARGLAKSEQYF.

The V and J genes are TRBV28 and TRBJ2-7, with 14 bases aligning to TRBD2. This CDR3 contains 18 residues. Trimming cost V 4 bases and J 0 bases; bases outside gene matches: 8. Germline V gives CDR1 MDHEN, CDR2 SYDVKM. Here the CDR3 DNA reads TGTGCCAGCAGTTCCGCGGGACTAGCGGGAGACCTCTCCTACGAGCAGTACTTC. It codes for CASSSAGLAGDLSYEQYF.

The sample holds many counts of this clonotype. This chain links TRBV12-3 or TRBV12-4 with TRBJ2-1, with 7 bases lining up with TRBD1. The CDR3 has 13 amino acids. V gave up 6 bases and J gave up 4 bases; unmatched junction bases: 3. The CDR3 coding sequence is TGTGCCAGCAGACGGGGACAGTACAATGAGCAGTTCTTC. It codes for CASRRGQYNEQFF.

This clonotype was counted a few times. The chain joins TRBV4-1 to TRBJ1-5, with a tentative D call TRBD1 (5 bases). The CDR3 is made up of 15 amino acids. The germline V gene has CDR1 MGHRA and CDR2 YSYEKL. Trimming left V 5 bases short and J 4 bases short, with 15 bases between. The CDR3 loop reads CASSGRDGRNQPQHF. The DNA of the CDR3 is TGCGCCAGCAGCGGCCGGGACGGTAGAAATCAGCCCCAGCATTTT.

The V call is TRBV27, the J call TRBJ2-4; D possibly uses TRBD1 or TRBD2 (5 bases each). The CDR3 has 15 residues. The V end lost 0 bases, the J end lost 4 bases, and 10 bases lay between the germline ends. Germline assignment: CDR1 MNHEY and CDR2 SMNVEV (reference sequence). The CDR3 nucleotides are TGTGCCAGCAGTTTATCGCGAGGGGTGAAAAACATTCAGTACTTC. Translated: CASSLSRGVKNIQYF.

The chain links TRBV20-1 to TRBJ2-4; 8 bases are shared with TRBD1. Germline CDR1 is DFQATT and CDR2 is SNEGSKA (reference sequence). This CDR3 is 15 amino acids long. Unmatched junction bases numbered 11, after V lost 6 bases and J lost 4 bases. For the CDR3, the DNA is TGCAGTGCAGTTAACAGGGGGAGGAGTAAAAACATTCAGTACTTC. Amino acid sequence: CSAVNRGRSKNIQYF.

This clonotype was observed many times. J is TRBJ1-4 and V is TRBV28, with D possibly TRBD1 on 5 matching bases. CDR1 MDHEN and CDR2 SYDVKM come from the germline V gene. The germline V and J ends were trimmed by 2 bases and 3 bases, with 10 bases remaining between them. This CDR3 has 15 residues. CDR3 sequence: CASSLAGVANEKLFF. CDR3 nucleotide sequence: TGTGCCAGCAGTTTAGCGGGGGTCGCTAATGAAAAACTGTTTTTT.

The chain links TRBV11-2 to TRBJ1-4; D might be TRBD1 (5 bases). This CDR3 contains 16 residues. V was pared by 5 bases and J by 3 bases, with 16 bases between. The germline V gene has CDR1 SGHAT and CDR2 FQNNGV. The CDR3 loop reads CASSPRAGMANEKLFF. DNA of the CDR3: TGTGCCAGCAGCCCCCGGGCAGGGATGGCTAATGAAAAACTGTTTTTT. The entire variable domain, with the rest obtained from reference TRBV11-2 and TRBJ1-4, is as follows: EAGVAQSPRYKIIEKRQSVAFWCNPISGHATLYWYQQILGQGPKLLIQFQNNGVVDDSQLPKDRFSAERLKGVDSTLKIQPAKLEDSAVYLCASSPRAGMANEKLFFGSGTQLSVL.

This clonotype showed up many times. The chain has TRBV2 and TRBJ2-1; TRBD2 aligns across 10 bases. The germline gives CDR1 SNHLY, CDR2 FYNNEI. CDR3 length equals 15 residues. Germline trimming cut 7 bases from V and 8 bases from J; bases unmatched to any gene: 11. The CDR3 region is CASMQGSGGAHEQFF. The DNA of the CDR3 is TGTGCCAGCATGCAGGGAAGCGGGGGGGCCCATGAGCAGTTCTTC.

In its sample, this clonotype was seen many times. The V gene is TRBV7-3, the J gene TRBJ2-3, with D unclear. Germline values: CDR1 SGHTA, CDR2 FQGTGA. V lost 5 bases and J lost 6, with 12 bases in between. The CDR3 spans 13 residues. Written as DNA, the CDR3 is TGTGCCAGCAGCGCCGGTCTGGGGGATACGCAGTATTTT. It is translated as CASSAGLGDTQYF.

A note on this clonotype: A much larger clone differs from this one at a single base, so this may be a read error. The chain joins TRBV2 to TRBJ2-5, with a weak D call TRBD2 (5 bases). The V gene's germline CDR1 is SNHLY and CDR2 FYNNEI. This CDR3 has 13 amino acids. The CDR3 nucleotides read TGTGCCAGCATGGAGGCAGCCGAAGAGACCCGGTACTTC. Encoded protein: CASMEAAEETRYF. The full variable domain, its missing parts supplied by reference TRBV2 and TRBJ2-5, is EPEVTQTPSHQVTQMGQEVILRCVPISNHLYFYWYRQILGQKVEFLVSFYNNEISEKSEIFDDQFSVERPDGSNFTLKIRSTKLEDSAMYFCASMEAAEETRYFGPGTRLLVL.

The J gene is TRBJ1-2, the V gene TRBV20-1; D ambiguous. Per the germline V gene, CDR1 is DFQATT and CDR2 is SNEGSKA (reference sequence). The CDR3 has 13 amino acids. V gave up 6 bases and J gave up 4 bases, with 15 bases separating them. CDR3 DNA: TGCAGTGCCCAAACGACGACAATCTATGGCTACACCTTC. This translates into CSAQTTTIYGYTF.

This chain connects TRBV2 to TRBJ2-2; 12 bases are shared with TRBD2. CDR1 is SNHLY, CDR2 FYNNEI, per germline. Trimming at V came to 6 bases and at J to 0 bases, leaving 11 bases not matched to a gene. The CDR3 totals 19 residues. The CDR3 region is CASSPWGPSGGANTGELFF. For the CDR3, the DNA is TGTGCCAGCAGCCCCTGGGGGCCTAGCGGGGGGGCGAACACCGGGGAGCTGTTTTTT. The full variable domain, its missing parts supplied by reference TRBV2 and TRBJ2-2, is EPEVTQTPSHQVTQMGQEVILRCVPISNHLYFYWYRQILGQKVEFLVSFYNNEISEKSEIFDDQFSVERPDGSNFTLKIRSTKLEDSAMYFCASSPWGPSGGANTGELFFGEGSRLTVL.

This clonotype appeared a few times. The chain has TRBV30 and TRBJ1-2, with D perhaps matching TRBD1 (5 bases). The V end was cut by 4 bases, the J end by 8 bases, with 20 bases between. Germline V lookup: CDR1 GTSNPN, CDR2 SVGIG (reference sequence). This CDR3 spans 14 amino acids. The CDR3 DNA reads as TGTGCCTGGAACAACCTGCGGGACGGAGGGGGCTACACCTTC. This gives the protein CAWNNLRDGGGYTF.